Described below is a single T cell receptor (beta chain) sequence and its context. The data were obtained in a study of blood T cell repertoires in COVID-19. Across the whole study: Donors in the United States, Italy and Spain gave samples during acute or convalescent COVID-19.

The V and J ends lost 4 bases and 0 bases, in that order; junction bases with no gene match: 3. The germline CDR1 and CDR2 sequences are SGHTA and FQGNSA. There are 15 residues in the CDR3. The data were produced by immunoSEQ multiplex PCR, yet TCRdb's version contains in-frame clones alone and is incomplete. The sample has approximately 140,000 clones, roughly 85% seen once. The TCR originated in a man aged 70 or older with acute or convalescent COVID-19. Specimen: peripheral blood. The chain links TRBV7-2 to TRBJ2-3; 8 bases fit TRBD1. CDR3 sequence reads: CASSYDRGSTDTQYF. The CDR3 bases are TGTGCCAGCAGCTACGACAGGGGCAGCACAGATACGCAGTATTTT.